This is a list of T cell receptor beta chains from one sample in a study of blood T cell repertoires in COVID-19. Profiled with immunoSEQ multiplex PCR; TCRdb holds only in-frame clones, not every one. This table has 250,000 to 350,000 clones, 70% to 90% appearing once. Sequencing used PBMCs or T cells enriched from blood (not recorded which). Every receptor here comes from a woman between 25 and 40 years old who had recovered from COVID-19. The CDR3 runs from the conserved cysteine through the conserved F or W. D genes are given only for firm matches. Size values are once, few and many counts, or a class for expanded clones, and some rows have none.

j_call	d_call	v_call	clone_size	cdr3_aa	cdr3_nt
TRBJ2-1	NA	TRBV5-4	few	CASSLIGGNEQFF	TGTGCCAGCAGCTTGATTGGGGGGAATGAGCAGTTCTTC
TRBJ2-5	TRBD1	TRBV5-6	many	CASSLLGQGRETQYF	TGTGCCAGCAGCCTGCTGGGACAGGGACGAGAGACCCAGTACTTC
TRBJ1-2	NA	TRBV27	NA	CASSSTREGYTF	TGTGCCAGCAGTTCAACTCGGGAGGGCTACACCTTC
TRBJ2-1	TRBD2	TRBV28	NA	CASRGLAGSDDYNEQFF	TGTGCCAGCAGGGGACTAGCGGGATCCGATGACTACAATGAGCAGTTCTTC
TRBJ1-5	NA	TRBV5-5	NA	CASSNRVLGQPQHF	TGTGCCAGCAGCAACAGGGTGTTGGGTCAGCCCCAGCATTTT
TRBJ1-5	TRBD1	TRBV19	NA	CASSLRQGVNQPQHF	TGTGCCAGTAGTTTACGACAGGGTGTTAATCAGCCCCAGCATTTT
TRBJ2-7	TRBD1	TRBV7-2	NA	CASSLAEQGYEQYF	TGTGCCAGCAGCTTAGCGGAACAGGGGTACGAGCAGTACTTC
TRBJ1-1	NA	TRBV7-2	NA	CASSLDKNTEAFF	TGTGCCAGCAGCTTGGACAAGAACACTGAAGCTTTCTTT
TRBJ1-5	TRBD1	TRBV28	few	CASSLGRRTGLYRSNQPQHF	TGTGCCAGCAGTTTAGGGCGCCGGACAGGGCTCTACCGTAGCAATCAGCCCCAGCATTTT
TRBJ2-2	TRBD2	TRBV19	NA	CASRGGPGTGELFF	TGTGCCAGTCGCGGGGGGCCGGGGACCGGGGAGCTGTTTTTT
TRBJ2-3	TRBD1	TRBV7-8	NA	CASSLRDRDTDTQYF	TGTGCCAGCAGCTTAAGGGACAGGGACACAGATACGCAGTATTTT
TRBJ1-2	NA	TRBV28	NA	CASSPTNLDGYTF	TGTGCCAGCAGTCCCACCAACTTGGATGGCTACACCTTC
TRBJ1-6	TRBD1	TRBV10-2	NA	CASSRDRGNSPLHF	TGCGCCAGCAGCCGGGACAGGGGTAATTCACCCCTCCACTTT
TRBJ1-2	NA	TRBV7-8	once	CASSSTDGGVSYGYTF	TGTGCCAGCAGCTCGACTGACGGGGGTGTTAGCTATGGCTACACCTTC
TRBJ1-3	NA	TRBV9	once	CASSGTKLPGDTIYF	TGTGCCAGCAGCGGAACAAAACTTCCAGGGGACACCATATATTTT
TRBJ1-1	NA	TRBV7-9	NA	CASRGQNTEAFF	TGTGCCAGCAGGGGACAGAACACTGAAGCTTTCTTT
TRBJ1-4	NA	TRBV12-3/TRBV12-4	NA	CASRWQYNEKLFF	TGTGCCAGCAGGTGGCAGTATAATGAAAAACTGTTTTTT
TRBJ1-4	TRBD1	TRBV24-1	NA	CATQGQHNEKLFF	TGTGCCACCCAGGGACAGCATAATGAAAAACTGTTTTTT
TRBJ1-5	TRBD1	TRBV28	NA	CASIPPGGKQPQHF	TGTGCCAGCATTCCACCAGGGGGCAAGCAGCCCCAGCATTTT
TRBJ1-6	TRBD1	TRBV18	NA	CASSPRDSNNSPLHF	TGTGCCAGCTCACCTCGGGACAGCAATAATTCACCCCTCCACTTT
TRBJ2-1	NA	TRBV5-4	NA	CASRLDSHNEQFF	TGTGCCAGTAGACTGGATTCTCACAATGAGCAGTTCTTC
TRBJ2-1	NA	TRBV6-4	NA	CASSDSGGRNEQFF	TGTGCCAGCAGTGACTCCGGGGGGCGGAATGAGCAGTTCTTC
TRBJ2-7	NA	TRBV13	NA	CASSLGRAYEQYF	TGTGCCAGCAGCTTGGGCAGGGCCTACGAGCAGTACTTC
TRBJ2-1	TRBD1	TRBV30	once	CACTQGAGNEQFF	TGTGCCTGCACACAGGGGGCAGGCAATGAGCAGTTCTTC
TRBJ1-3	TRBD1	TRBV7-6	once	CASSRQGASENTIYF	TGTGCCAGCAGCAGACAGGGGGCTTCTGAAAACACCATATATTTT
TRBJ1-5	NA	TRBV18	NA	CASSPEERQPQHF	TGTGCCAGCTCACCAGAGGAGAGGCAGCCCCAGCATTTT
TRBJ2-5	NA	TRBV7-8	NA	CASSPETAKETQYF	TGTGCCAGCAGTCCGGAGACAGCGAAAGAGACCCAGTACTTC
TRBJ1-2	NA	TRBV7-2	NA	CASSVATDLYGYTF	TGTGCCAGCAGCGTCGCGACAGACCTTTATGGCTACACCTTC
TRBJ2-1	NA	TRBV7-8	NA	CASRIALSSYNEQFF	TGTGCCAGCCGCATAGCCCTAAGCTCCTACAATGAGCAGTTCTTC
TRBJ1-1	NA	TRBV27	few	CASSLLPPDSFSNTEAFF	TGTGCCAGCAGTTTGCTCCCCCCGGACAGTTTCTCGAACACTGAAGCTTTCTTT
TRBJ2-2	NA	TRBV5-1	NA	CASSSTRENTGELFF	TGCGCCAGCAGCTCCACCAGGGAGAACACCGGGGAGCTGTTTTTT
TRBJ1-2	NA	TRBV5-1	NA	CASSAGVGEDGYTF	TGCGCCAGCAGCGCCGGGGTGGGCGAGGATGGCTACACCTTC
TRBJ1-1	NA	TRBV12-5	NA	CASGLATGVNTEAFF	TGTGCTAGTGGTTTGGCGACAGGAGTGAACACTGAAGCTTTCTTT
TRBJ2-1	TRBD2	TRBV7-7	few	CASSLVFSGRGNEQFF	TGTGCCAGCAGCTTAGTGTTTAGCGGGAGGGGCAATGAGCAGTTCTTC
TRBJ2-3	TRBD1	TRBV11-3	NA	CASSYGQASTDTQYF	TGTGCCAGCAGCTACGGACAGGCTAGCACAGATACGCAGTATTTT
TRBJ2-2	TRBD1	TRBV7-9	many	CASSPGTGAIGELFF	TGTGCCAGCAGCCCGGGGACAGGGGCGATCGGGGAGCTGTTTTTT
TRBJ2-7	TRBD2	TRBV2	once	CASNPSGSYEQYF	TGTGCCAGCAATCCTAGCGGGAGTTACGAGCAGTACTTC
TRBJ1-2	NA	TRBV27	NA	CATRQVSKSDYGYTF	TGTGCCACCAGACAAGTGTCTAAAAGCGACTATGGCTACACCTTC
TRBJ1-5	NA	TRBV27	NA	CASSFEGQQPQHF	TGTGCCAGCAGTTTTGAGGGACAACAGCCCCAGCATTTT
TRBJ2-3	NA	TRBV4-1	NA	CASSLGPAATDTQYF	TGCGCCAGCAGCCTCGGGCCAGCGGCCACAGATACGCAGTATTTT
TRBJ2-7	NA	TRBV3-1/TRBV3-2	NA	CASSQAGRVGEQYF	TGTGCCAGCAGCCAAGCCGGCAGGGTAGGCGAGCAGTACTTC
TRBJ1-6	NA	TRBV10-3	NA	CAISDRTAANSPLHF	TGTGCCATCAGTGACCGGACAGCGGCTAATTCACCCCTCCACTTT
TRBJ1-2	TRBD1	TRBV7-2	NA	CASSLSTGTEYGYTF	TGTGCCAGCAGCTTATCCACCGGGACAGAATATGGCTACACCTTC
TRBJ2-2	NA	TRBV3-1/TRBV3-2	NA	CASSRYGALNTGELFF	TGTGCCAGCAGCCGATATGGGGCGTTGAACACCGGGGAGCTGTTTTTT
TRBJ1-5	NA	TRBV2	NA	CASSGQAAQPQHF	TGTGCCAGCAGTGGACAGGCTGCTCAGCCCCAGCATTTT
TRBJ1-2	NA	TRBV2	NA	CASSVIGTPYNYGYTF	TGTGCCAGCAGTGTCATCGGGACACCTTATAACTATGGCTACACCTTC
TRBJ1-5	NA	TRBV19	NA	CASRVRPSWEPQHF	TGTGCCAGTAGGGTAAGGCCTAGCTGGGAACCCCAGCATTTT
TRBJ1-1	NA	TRBV14	NA	CASSHRGVVTEAFF	TGTGCCAGCAGCCATCGGGGTGTTGTCACTGAAGCTTTCTTT
TRBJ1-4	NA	TRBV7-9	NA	CASSGRTTEKLFF	TGTGCCAGCAGCGGCCGGACAACTGAAAAACTGTTTTTT
TRBJ1-2	NA	TRBV28	NA	CASSLSAGFGYTF	TGTGCCAGCAGTTTATCGGCAGGGTTTGGCTACACCTTC
TRBJ2-2	NA	TRBV9	NA	CASSVDTEPTGELFF	TGTGCCAGCAGCGTAGATACAGAACCTACCGGGGAGCTGTTTTTT
TRBJ2-2	NA	TRBV4-2	few	CASSQGATVNTGELFF	TGTGCCAGCAGCCAAGGGGCTACAGTGAACACCGGGGAGCTGTTTTTT
TRBJ2-1	NA	TRBV21-1	few	CASSPPWDSNICSYNEQFF	TGTGCCAGCAGCCCCCCTTGGGACAGCAACATTTGCTCCTACAATGAGCAGTTCTTC
TRBJ1-2	NA	TRBV15	once	CATSDGQQGKSRLYHGYTF	TGTGCCACCAGCGACGGACAGCAAGGAAAGAGCCGACTTTATCATGGCTACACCTTC
TRBJ1-2	NA	TRBV28	NA	CASSFPARSVYGYTF	TGTGCCAGCAGTTTCCCCGCCCGTTCAGTCTATGGCTACACCTTC
TRBJ2-7	NA	TRBV20-1	NA	CSASGMSSYEQYF	TGCAGTGCTAGTGGCATGAGCTCCTACGAGCAGTACTTC